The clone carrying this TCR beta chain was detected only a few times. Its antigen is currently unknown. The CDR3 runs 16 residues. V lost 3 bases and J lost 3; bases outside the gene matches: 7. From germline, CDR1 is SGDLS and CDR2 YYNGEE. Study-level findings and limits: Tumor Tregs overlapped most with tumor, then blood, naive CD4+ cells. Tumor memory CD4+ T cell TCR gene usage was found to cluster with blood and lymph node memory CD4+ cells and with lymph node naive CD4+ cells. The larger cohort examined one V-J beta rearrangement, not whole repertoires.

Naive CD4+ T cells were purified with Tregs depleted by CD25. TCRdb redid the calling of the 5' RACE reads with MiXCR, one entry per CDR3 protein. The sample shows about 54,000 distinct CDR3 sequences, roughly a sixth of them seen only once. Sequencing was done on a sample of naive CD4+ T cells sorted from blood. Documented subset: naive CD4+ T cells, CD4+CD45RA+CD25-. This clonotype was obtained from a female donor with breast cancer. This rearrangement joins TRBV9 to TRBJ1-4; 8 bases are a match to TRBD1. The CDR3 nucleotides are TGTGCCAGCAGCGAGGGACCAGGGGGCTCTAATGAAAAACTGTTTTTT. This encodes CASSEGPGGSNEKLFF.